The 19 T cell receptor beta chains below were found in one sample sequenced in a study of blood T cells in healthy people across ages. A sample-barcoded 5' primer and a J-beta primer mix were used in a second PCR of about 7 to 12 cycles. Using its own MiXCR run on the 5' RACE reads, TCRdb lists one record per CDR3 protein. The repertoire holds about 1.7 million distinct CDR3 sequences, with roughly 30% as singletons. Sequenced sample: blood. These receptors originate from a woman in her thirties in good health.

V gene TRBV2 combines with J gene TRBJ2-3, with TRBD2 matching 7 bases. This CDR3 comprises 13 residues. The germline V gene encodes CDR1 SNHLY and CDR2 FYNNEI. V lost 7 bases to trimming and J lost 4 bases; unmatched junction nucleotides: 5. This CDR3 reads CASNLAGPDTQYF. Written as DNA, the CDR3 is TGTGCCAGCAATTTAGCGGGTCCAGATACGCAGTATTTT.

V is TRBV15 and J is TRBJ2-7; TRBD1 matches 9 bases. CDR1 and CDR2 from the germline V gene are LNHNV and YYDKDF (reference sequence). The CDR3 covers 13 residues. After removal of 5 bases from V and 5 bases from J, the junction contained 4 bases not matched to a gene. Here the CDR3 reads CATSYRTGDEQYF. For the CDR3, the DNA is TGTGCCACCAGCTACCGGACAGGGGACGAGCAGTACTTC.

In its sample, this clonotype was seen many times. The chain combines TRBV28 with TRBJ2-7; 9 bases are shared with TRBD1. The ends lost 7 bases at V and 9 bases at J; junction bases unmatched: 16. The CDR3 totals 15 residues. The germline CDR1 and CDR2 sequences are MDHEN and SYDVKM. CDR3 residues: CASNLGGTGYEGQYF. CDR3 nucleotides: TGTGCCAGCAACTTAGGAGGGACAGGGTATGAGGGGCAGTACTTC.

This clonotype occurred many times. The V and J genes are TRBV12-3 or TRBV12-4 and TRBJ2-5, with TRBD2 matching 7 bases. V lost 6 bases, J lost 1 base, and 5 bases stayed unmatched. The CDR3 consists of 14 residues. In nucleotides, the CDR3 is TGTGCCAGCAGCCTACTAGCGCCCCAAGAGACCCAGTACTTC. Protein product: CASSLLAPQETQYF.

DNA of the CDR3: TGTGCCAGCAGCGTAGAGGGGGGGACAGGGAACACTGAAGCTTTCTTT. This gives the protein CASSVEGGTGNTEAFF. The V call is TRBV9, the J call TRBJ1-1; 8 nucleotides line up with TRBD1. The CDR3 totals 16 residues. The germline CDR1 and CDR2 sequences are SGDLS and YYNGEE. V was pared by 0 bases and J by 1 base, with 5 bases of the junction left unmatched.

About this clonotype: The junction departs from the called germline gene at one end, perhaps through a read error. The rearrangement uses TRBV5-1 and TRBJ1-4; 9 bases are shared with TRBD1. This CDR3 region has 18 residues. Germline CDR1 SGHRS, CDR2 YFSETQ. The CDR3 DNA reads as TGCGCCAGCAGCTTGGCGGACAGGGGAGGAGCAACTAATGAAAAACGGTTTTTT. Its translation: CASSLADRGGATNEKRFF.

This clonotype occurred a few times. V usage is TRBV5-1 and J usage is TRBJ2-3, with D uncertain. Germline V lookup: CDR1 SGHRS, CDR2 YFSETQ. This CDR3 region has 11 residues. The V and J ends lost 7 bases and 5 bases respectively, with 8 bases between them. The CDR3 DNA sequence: TGCGCCAGCGGATACATAGATACGCAGTATTTT. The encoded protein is CASGYIDTQYF.

Here the CDR3 reads CASSSDRSSGANVLTF. The CDR3 nucleotides read TGTGCCAGCAGTTCGGACCGAAGTTCTGGGGCCAACGTCCTGACTTTC. This sequence joins TRBV7-3 and TRBJ2-6; no firm D call. This CDR3 has 16 amino acids. Per germline, CDR1 SGHTA and CDR2 FQGTGA. The V gene lost 6 bases and the J gene lost 1 base, with 13 bases spanning the gap.

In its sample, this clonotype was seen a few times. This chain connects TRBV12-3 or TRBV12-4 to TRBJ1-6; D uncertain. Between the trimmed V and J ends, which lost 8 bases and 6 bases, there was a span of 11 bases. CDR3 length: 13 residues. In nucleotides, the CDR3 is TGTGCCAGCGGACGGAGCCTTAATTCACCCCTCCACTTT. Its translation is CASGRSLNSPLHF.

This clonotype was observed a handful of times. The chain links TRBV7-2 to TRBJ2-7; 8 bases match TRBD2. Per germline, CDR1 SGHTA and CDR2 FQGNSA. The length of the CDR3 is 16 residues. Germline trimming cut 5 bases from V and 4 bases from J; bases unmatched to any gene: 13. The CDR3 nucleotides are TGTGCCAGCAGCCCCGCTTCGGGAGGGTCCGTTTACGAGCAGTACTTC. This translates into CASSPASGGSVYEQYF.

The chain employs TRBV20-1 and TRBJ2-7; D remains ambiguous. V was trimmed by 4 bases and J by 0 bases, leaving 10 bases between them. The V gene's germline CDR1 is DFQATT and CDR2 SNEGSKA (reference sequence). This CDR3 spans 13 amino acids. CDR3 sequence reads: CSATRPSSYEQYF. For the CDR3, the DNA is TGCAGTGCTACCAGACCGTCCTCCTACGAGCAGTACTTC.

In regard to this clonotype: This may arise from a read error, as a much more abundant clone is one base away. CDR3 sequence (DNA): TGCACCAGCAGCTTAGCCGCACCCCCGGCGGGAGGCTACACCTTC. Residues: CTSSLAAPPAGGYTF. The chain combines TRBV5-1 with TRBJ1-2, with D uncertain. This CDR3 has 15 residues. Looked up from germline, CDR1 is SGHRS and CDR2 is YFSETQ.

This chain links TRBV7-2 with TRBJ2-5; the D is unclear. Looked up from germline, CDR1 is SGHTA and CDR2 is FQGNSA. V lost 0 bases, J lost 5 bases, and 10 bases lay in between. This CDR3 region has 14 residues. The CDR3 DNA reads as TGTGCCAGCAGCTTAGCGGCTGAGTGGGAGACCCAGTACTTC. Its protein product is CASSLAAEWETQYF. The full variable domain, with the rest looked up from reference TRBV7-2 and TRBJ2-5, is GAGVSQSPSNKVTEKGKDVELRCDPISGHTALYWYRQSLGQGLEFLIYFQGNSAPDKSGLPSDRFSAERTGGSVSTLTIQRTQQEDSAVYLCASSLAAEWETQYFGPGTRLLVL.

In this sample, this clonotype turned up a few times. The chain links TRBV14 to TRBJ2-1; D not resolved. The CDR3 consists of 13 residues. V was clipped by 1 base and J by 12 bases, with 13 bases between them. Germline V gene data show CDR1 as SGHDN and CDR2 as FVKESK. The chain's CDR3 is CASSQAPGLPQFF. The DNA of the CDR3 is TGTGCCAGCAGCCAAGCTCCCGGGCTCCCGCAGTTCTTC.

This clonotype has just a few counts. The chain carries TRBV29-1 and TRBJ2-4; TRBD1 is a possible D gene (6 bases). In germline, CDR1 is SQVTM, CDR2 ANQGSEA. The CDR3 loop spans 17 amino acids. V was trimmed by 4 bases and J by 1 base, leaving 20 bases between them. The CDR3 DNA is TGCAGCGTTGTGGTCTTCGGGGTTCAGGGGGCCAAAAACATTCAGTACTTC. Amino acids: CSVVVFGVQGAKNIQYF.

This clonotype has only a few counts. This CDR3 is CASSLFPLGELFF. As DNA, the CDR3 is TGTGCCAGCAGTTTATTCCCCCTAGGGGAGCTGTTTTTT. This chain joins TRBV12-3 or TRBV12-4 and TRBJ2-2; unclear D gene. Trimming pared 2 bases from V and 8 bases from J, leaving 9 bases between. The CDR3 sequence is 13 residues long.

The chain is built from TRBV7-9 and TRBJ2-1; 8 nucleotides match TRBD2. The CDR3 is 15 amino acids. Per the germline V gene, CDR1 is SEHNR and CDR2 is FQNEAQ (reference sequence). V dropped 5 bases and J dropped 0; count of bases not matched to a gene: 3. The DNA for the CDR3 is TGTGCCAGCAGCCAGACTAGCGCCTCCTACAATGAGCAGTTCTTC. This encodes CASSQTSASYNEQFF.

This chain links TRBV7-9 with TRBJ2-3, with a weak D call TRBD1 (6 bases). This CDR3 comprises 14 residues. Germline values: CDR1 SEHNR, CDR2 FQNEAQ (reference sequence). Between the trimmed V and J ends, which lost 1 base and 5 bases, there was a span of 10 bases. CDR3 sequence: CASSLGTALDTQYF. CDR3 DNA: TGTGCCAGCAGCTTAGGGACAGCCTTAGATACGCAGTATTTT.

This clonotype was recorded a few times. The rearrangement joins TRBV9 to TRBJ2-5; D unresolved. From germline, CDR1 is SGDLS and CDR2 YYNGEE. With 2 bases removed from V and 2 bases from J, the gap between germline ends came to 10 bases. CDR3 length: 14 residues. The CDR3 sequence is CASSVGLLQETQYF. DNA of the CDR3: TGTGCCAGCAGCGTCGGGCTTCTTCAAGAGACCCAGTACTTC.